These T cell receptor beta chains were read from a single sample in a study of control samples from healthy donors and cancer patients. Assay: immunoSEQ multiplex PCR; the TCRdb copy retains only in-frame clones and omits some. Among about 69,000 clones listed, around nine tenths were seen once. Sequenced sample: PBMCs. The receptors originated from a man aged 55 to 70 with colorectal cancer. Both conserved end residues are part of each CDR3. A D gene is named only where the DNA matches it firmly. Expanded clones get a size class; other rows say once, few or many, or leave the size out.

TRBD1	.	TRBV6-5	TRBJ1-2	CASLGGSYTF	TGTGCCAGTTTAGGGGGCTCCTACACCTTC
.	.	TRBV6-5	TRBJ1-1	CASSYATANTEAFF	TGTGCCAGCAGTTACGCGACAGCGAACACTGAAGCTTTCTTT
TRBD1	few	TRBV3-1/TRBV3-2	TRBJ1-6	CASSQGQRNSPLHF	TGTGCCAGCAGCCAGGGACAGAGGAATTCACCCCTCCACTTT
.	.	TRBV11-1	TRBJ2-7	CASSRDITSYEQYF	TGTGCCAGCAGCCGCGACATTACAAGCTACGAGCAGTACTTC
.	.	TRBV6-5	TRBJ1-2	CASSTAGAATYGYTF	TGTGCCAGCAGTACAGCAGGGGCCGCCACCTATGGCTACACCTTC
.	.	TRBV9	TRBJ2-5	CASSVVGRLQETQYF	TGTGCCAGCAGCGTAGTAGGGCGGCTCCAAGAGACCCAGTACTTC
.	.	TRBV7-2	TRBJ1-5	CASSPRAGEGNQPQHF	TGTGCCAGCAGCCCCCGGGCGGGGGAGGGCAATCAGCCCCAGCATTTT
.	.	TRBV9	TRBJ2-2	CASSDRDNPVTGELFF	TGTGCCAGCAGCGACCGGGACAACCCGGTCACCGGGGAGCTGTTTTTT
TRBD1	.	TRBV6-5	TRBJ2-1	CASRPDRGGYNEQFF	TGTGCCAGCAGACCAGACAGGGGGGGCTACAATGAGCAGTTCTTC
.	once	TRBV19	TRBJ1-5	CASSSGTTRYSNQPQHF	TGTGCCAGTAGTTCTGGGACCACCCGGTATAGCAATCAGCCCCAGCATTTT
.	once	TRBV29-1	TRBJ2-1	CSVESWLAPEQFF	TGCAGCGTTGAGTCTTGGCTAGCCCCTGAGCAGTTCTTC
TRBD1	.	TRBV7-2	TRBJ1-2	CASSPDVQGSYGYTF	TGTGCCAGCAGCCCCGATGTACAGGGGTCCTATGGCTACACCTTC
.	.	TRBV9	TRBJ2-5	CASSVGPRTYQETQYF	TGTGCCAGCAGCGTAGGGCCCAGGACCTACCAAGAGACCCAGTACTTC
.	.	TRBV7-9	TRBJ1-1	CAGRRGNTEAFF	TGTGCCGGAAGGAGGGGGAACACTGAAGCTTTCTTT
.	.	TRBV18	TRBJ1-1	CASPLFTLTVEMNTEAFF	TGTGCCAGCCCCCTTTTCACCTTGACAGTTGAGATGAACACTGAAGCTTTCTTT
.	.	TRBV6-5	TRBJ1-2	CATTDRPFYGYTF	TGTGCCACCACAGACAGGCCGTTCTATGGCTACACCTTC
.	.	TRBV19	TRBJ1-4	CASAVTANNEKLFF	TGTGCCAGCGCCGTTACCGCAAATAATGAAAAACTGTTTTTT
.	.	TRBV25-1	TRBJ2-5	CASRDYQETQYF	TGTGCCAGCAGGGACTATCAAGAGACCCAGTACTTC
TRBD2	once	TRBV6-6	TRBJ2-2	CASRVVAGGETGELFF	TGTGCCAGCAGGGTTGTAGCGGGGGGAGAAACCGGGGAGCTGTTTTTT
TRBD2	.	TRBV7-6	TRBJ2-3	CASRRSGGQMTDTQYF	TGTGCCAGCAGACGAAGCGGGGGGCAGATGACAGATACGCAGTATTTT
TRBD1	few	TRBV2	TRBJ2-5	CASSAGTGKETQYF	TGTGCCAGCAGTGCCGGGACAGGGAAGGAGACCCAGTACTTC
TRBD2	.	TRBV7-9	TRBJ2-3	CASSLARGGRDTQYF	TGTGCCAGCAGCTTAGCCCGCGGGGGGAGAGATACGCAGTATTTT
.	once	TRBV2	TRBJ1-3	CASTPDSGNTIYF	TGTGCCAGCACCCCGGACTCTGGAAACACCATATATTTT
TRBD2	.	TRBV2	TRBJ2-5	CASSDDGPSGGSGGETQYF	TGTGCCAGCAGCGACGACGGGCCTAGCGGGGGGTCTGGGGGAGAGACCCAGTACTTC
TRBD1	.	TRBV11-2	TRBJ2-2	CASSSQTGGGTGELFF	TGTGCCAGCAGCTCACAAACAGGGGGCGGCACCGGGGAGCTGTTTTTT